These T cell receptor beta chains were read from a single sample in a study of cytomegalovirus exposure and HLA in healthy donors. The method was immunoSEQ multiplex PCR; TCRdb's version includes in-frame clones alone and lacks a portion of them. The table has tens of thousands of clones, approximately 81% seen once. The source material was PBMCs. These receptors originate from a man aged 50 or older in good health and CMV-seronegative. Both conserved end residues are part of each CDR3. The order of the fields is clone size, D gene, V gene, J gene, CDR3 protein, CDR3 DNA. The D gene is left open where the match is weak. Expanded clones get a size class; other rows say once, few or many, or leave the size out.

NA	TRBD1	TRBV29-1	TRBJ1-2	CSVESTGSLDGYTF	TGCAGCGTTGAGTCGACAGGGAGTTTAGATGGCTACACCTTC
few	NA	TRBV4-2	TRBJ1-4	CASSQDLSGQSNEKLFF	TGTGCCAGCAGCCAAGATCTTTCCGGACAGTCTAATGAAAAACTGTTTTTT
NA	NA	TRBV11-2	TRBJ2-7	CASSLAESYEQYF	TGTGCCAGCAGCTTAGCTGAGTCCTACGAGCAGTACTTC
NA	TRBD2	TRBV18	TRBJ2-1	CASSQHGTSGNEQFF	TGTGCCAGCTCACAACACGGGACTAGCGGGAATGAGCAGTTCTTC
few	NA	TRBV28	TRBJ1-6	CASMVQGNNSPLHF	TGTGCCAGCATGGTACAGGGAAATAATTCACCCCTCCACTTT
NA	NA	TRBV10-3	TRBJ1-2	CAISDYEDYGYTF	TGTGCCATCAGTGACTACGAGGACTATGGCTACACCTTC
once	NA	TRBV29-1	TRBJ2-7	CSVESPNSYEQYF	TGCAGCGTTGAGAGCCCGAACTCCTACGAGCAGTACTTC
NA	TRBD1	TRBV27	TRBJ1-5	CASSLEGAANQPQHF	TGTGCCAGCAGTTTAGAGGGGGCCGCCAATCAGCCCCAGCATTTT
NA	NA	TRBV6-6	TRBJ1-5	CASTRGRVGNQPQHF	TGTGCCAGCACCCGAGGGAGGGTGGGTAATCAGCCCCAGCATTTT
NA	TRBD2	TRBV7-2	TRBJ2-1	CASSQAGGVSNEQFF	TGTGCCAGCAGCCAAGCGGGGGGTGTATCCAATGAGCAGTTCTTC
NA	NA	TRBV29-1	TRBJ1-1	CSVVSVNTEAFF	TGCAGCGTTGTCTCAGTGAACACTGAAGCTTTCTTT
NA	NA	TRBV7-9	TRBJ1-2	CASSLGTSYYGYTF	TGTGCCAGCAGCTTAGGTACTTCTTACTATGGCTACACCTTC
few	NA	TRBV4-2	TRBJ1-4	CASSQGGPGDEKLFF	TGTGCCAGCAGCCAGGGAGGCCCCGGGGATGAAAAACTGTTTTTT
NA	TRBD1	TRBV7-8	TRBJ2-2	CASSFRQGLTGELFF	TGTGCCAGCAGCTTTAGACAGGGTTTGACCGGGGAGCTGTTTTTT
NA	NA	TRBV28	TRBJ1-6	CASSFGGNNSPLHF	TGTGCCAGCAGTTTCGGGGGTAATAATTCACCCCTCCACTTT
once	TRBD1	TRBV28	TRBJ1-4	CASNRGIRGPSNEKLFF	TGTGCCAGCAATCGCGGGATCAGGGGGCCCAGTAATGAAAAACTGTTTTTT
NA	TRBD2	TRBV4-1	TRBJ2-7	CASSRRLAGDYEQYF	TGCGCCAGCAGCCGCAGACTAGCGGGAGACTACGAGCAGTACTTC
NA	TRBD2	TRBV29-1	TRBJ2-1	CSVAGTSGRSYNEQFF	TGCAGCGTTGCCGGGACTAGCGGGCGCTCCTACAATGAGCAGTTCTTC
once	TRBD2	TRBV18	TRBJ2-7	CASSLTAGRDEQYF	TGTGCCAGCTCGTTGACAGCCGGGAGGGACGAGCAGTACTTC
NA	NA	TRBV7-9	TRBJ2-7	CSSSLGDSENGLSYEQYF	TGTTCCAGCAGCTTGGGGGACTCCGAAAACGGACTATCCTACGAGCAGTACTTC
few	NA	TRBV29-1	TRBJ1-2	CSVGPADYYGYTF	TGCAGCGTTGGGCCTGCGGACTACTATGGCTACACCTTC
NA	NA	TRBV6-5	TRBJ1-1	CASSYWTETNTEAFF	TGTGCCAGCAGTTACTGGACAGAAACTAACACTGAAGCTTTCTTT
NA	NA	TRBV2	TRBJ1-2	CASTMTGMRGYTF	TGTGCCAGCACCATGACCGGTATGCGGGGCTACACCTTC
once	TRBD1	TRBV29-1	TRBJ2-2	CSVRDRGPGTGELFF	TGCAGCGTCAGGGACAGGGGGCCCGGCACCGGGGAGCTGTTTTTT
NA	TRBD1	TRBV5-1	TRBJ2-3	CASSFRDSSDTQYF	TGCGCCAGCAGCTTCCGGGACAGTTCGGATACGCAGTATTTT
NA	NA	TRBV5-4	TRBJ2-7	CASRHLEGSNEQYF	TGTGCCAGCAGGCACCTAGAAGGTTCTAACGAGCAGTACTTC
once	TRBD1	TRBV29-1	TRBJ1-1	CSVAGQAITEAFF	TGCAGCGTTGCGGGACAGGCGATAACTGAAGCTTTCTTT
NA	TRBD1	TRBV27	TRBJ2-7	CASSAPGQSYEQYF	TGTGCCAGCAGTGCTCCGGGACAGAGCTACGAGCAGTACTTC
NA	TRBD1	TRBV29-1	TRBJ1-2	CSVDRDRGLLGYGYTF	TGCAGCGTCGACCGGGACAGGGGGCTTTTAGGATATGGCTACACCTTC
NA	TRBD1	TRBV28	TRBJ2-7	CASSFPGTGVYEQYF	TGTGCCAGCAGTTTCCCTGGGACAGGGGTATACGAGCAGTACTTC
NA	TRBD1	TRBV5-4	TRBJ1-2	CASSLAVAGGVGYTF	TGTGCCAGCAGCTTGGCCGTGGCAGGGGGCGTAGGCTACACCTTC
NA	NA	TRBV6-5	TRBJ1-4	CASSYSQGSEKLFF	TGTGCCAGCAGTTACTCCCAGGGTAGTGAAAAACTGTTTTTT
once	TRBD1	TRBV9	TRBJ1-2	CASSVGQGRNYGYTF	TGTGCCAGCAGCGTAGGACAGGGAAGGAACTATGGCTACACCTTC
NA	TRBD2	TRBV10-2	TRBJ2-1	CASITSGRGEQFF	TGCGCCAGCATTACTAGCGGGAGGGGTGAGCAGTTCTTC